The rows below give T cell receptor beta chains drawn from one sample of a study of shared clonotypes between healthy human individuals. Data came from immunoSEQ multiplex PCR; TCRdb stores just in-frame clones and leaves some out. The table has approximately 2.5 million clones, roughly 92% seen once. Source material: naive CD4+ T cells sorted from blood. The receptor set was obtained from a young man in good health. Each CDR3 is given with its conserved first and last residue. Each record gives: V gene, J gene, clone size, D gene, CDR3 length, CDR3 protein, CDR3 DNA. The D gene is left open where the match is weak. The size of a clone is reported for some rows only, either as once, few or many, or as a class for expanded clones.

TRBV6-5	TRBJ2-7	NA	NA	13	CASSYGRVYEQYF	TGTGCCAGCAGTTACGGCAGGGTCTACGAGCAGTACTTC
TRBV2	TRBJ2-1	NA	TRBD1	13	CASSRQGSNEQFF	TGTGCCAGCAGCCGACAGGGGAGCAATGAGCAGTTCTTC
TRBV5-8	TRBJ2-1	NA	NA	14	CASSNRDRTIEQFF	TGTGCCAGCAGCAACCGGGACCGAACCATTGAACAGTTCTTC
TRBV6-5	TRBJ2-5	NA	TRBD2	15	CASSYFGLGQETQYF	TGTGCCAGCAGTTACTTCGGACTAGGGCAAGAGACCCAGTACTTC
TRBV19	TRBJ1-1	NA	NA	12	CASRGMNTEAFF	TGTGCCAGTAGAGGGATGAACACTGAAGCTTTCTTT
TRBV6-1	TRBJ1-4	NA	NA	12	CASSEKRLELFF	TGTGCCAGCAGTGAAAAGAGGCTCGAACTGTTTTTT
TRBV7-8	TRBJ1-4	NA	NA	13	CASRTSGWEKLFF	TGTGCCAGCCGTACCTCAGGGTGGGAAAAACTGTTTTTT
TRBV18	TRBJ1-5	NA	NA	13	CASSPPLGQPQHF	TGTGCCAGCTCACCACCGCTGGGGCAGCCCCAGCATTTT
TRBV4-3	TRBJ1-1	NA	NA	15	CASSQDLTQTTEAFF	TGCGCCAGCAGCCAAGATCTCACCCAGACCACTGAAGCTTTCTTT
TRBV7-2	TRBJ2-7	NA	NA	15	CASSLGGTVNYEQYF	TGTGCCAGCAGCTTAGGAGGCACAGTTAACTACGAGCAGTACTTC
TRBV9	TRBJ1-3	NA	NA	16	CASSVAHGSSGNTIYF	TGTGCCAGCAGCGTAGCCCACGGTAGCTCTGGAAACACCATATATTTT
TRBV19	TRBJ1-6	NA	NA	15	CASSDTGHYNSPLHF	TGTGCCAGTAGTGACACAGGCCATTATAATTCACCCCTCCACTTT
TRBV13	TRBJ1-2	NA	TRBD1	17	CASSLWDRGTFRRGYTF	TGTGCCAGCAGCTTATGGGACAGGGGAACCTTTAGGCGAGGCTACACCTTC
TRBV30	TRBJ2-7	NA	TRBD2	15	CAWGRSAGASSEQYF	TGTGCCTGGGGGAGGTCAGCGGGGGCATCGTCCGAGCAGTACTTC
TRBV5-8	TRBJ2-1	NA	TRBD2	17	CASSFHSSGSSYNEQFF	TGTGCCAGCAGCTTTCATTCTAGCGGGAGTAGCTACAATGAGCAGTTCTTC
TRBV6-1	TRBJ2-2	once	TRBD2	15	CASRREGSNTGELFF	TGTGCCAGCAGACGGGAGGGTTCGAACACCGGGGAGCTGTTTTTT
TRBV20-1	TRBJ2-7	NA	NA	10	CSASVYEQYF	TGCAGTGCTAGTGTCTACGAGCAGTACTTC
TRBV9	TRBJ1-1	NA	NA	14	CASSPKGMNTEAFF	TGTGCCAGCAGCCCCAAGGGGATGAACACTGAAGCTTTCTTT
TRBV6-5	TRBJ1-3	once	NA	11	CASIRGNTIYF	TGTGCCAGCATTAGAGGAAACACCATATATTTT
TRBV30	TRBJ2-3	NA	NA	12	CAWKGGGDTQYF	TGTGCCTGGAAAGGGGGAGGAGATACGCAGTATTTT
TRBV7-9	TRBJ1-1	NA	TRBD1	15	CASSDKQGLDTEAFF	TGTGCCAGCAGCGACAAACAGGGGTTGGACACTGAAGCTTTCTTT
TRBV5-4	TRBJ2-3	NA	NA	14	CASSVGLITDTQYF	TGTGCCAGCAGCGTCGGCCTAATAACAGATACGCAGTATTTT
TRBV10-3	TRBJ1-4	NA	TRBD1	14	CAISADRVSEKLFF	TGTGCCATCAGTGCAGACAGGGTCAGTGAAAAACTGTTTTTT
TRBV18	TRBJ1-4	few	NA	14	CASSPGTGNEKLFF	TGTGCCAGCTCACCCGGGACGGGGAATGAAAAACTGTTTTTT
TRBV2	TRBJ2-7	NA	TRBD2	15	CASSGLAGIVYEQYF	TGTGCCAGCAGTGGACTAGCGGGGATCGTCTACGAGCAGTACTTC
TRBV18	TRBJ1-2	NA	NA	14	CASSPQGVGYGYTF	TGTGCCAGCTCACCGCAGGGTGTTGGGTATGGCTACACCTTC
TRBV6-5	TRBJ2-1	NA	TRBD2	16	CASSYRLAGGTYEQFF	TGTGCCAGCAGTTACCGGCTAGCGGGGGGGACTTATGAGCAGTTCTTC
TRBV9	TRBJ1-1	NA	NA	13	CASSPAPNTEAFF	TGTGCCAGCAGTCCTGCACCAAACACTGAAGCTTTCTTT
TRBV10-1	TRBJ2-5	NA	TRBD1	16	CASSNPGTGNQETQYF	TGCGCCAGCAGTAATCCCGGGACAGGTAACCAAGAGACCCAGTACTTC
TRBV10-3	TRBJ1-2	NA	TRBD1	13	CATTGDRGQGYTF	TGTGCCACCACAGGGGACAGGGGGCAGGGCTACACCTTC
TRBV7-9	TRBJ1-3	NA	NA	15	CASLSTGYSGNTIYF	TGTGCCAGCCTTTCTACAGGCTACTCTGGAAACACCATATATTTT